A single sample is the source of the 31 T cell receptor beta chains below, sequenced in a study of shared clonotypes between healthy human individuals. Produced via immunoSEQ multiplex PCR; TCRdb's table is partial and in-frame only. The repertoire includes approximately 1.5 million clones, 98% of them detected once, and over 0.3% sits in the top ten. The source material was naive CD4+ T cells sorted from blood. Subset: CD45RA+ positively selected. These TCRs come from a man between 25 and 39 years old in good health.

The V call is TRBV11-2, the J call TRBJ1-1; no definite D call. CDR1 is SGHAT, CDR2 FQNNGV, per germline. V was shortened by 5 bases and J by 2 bases, with 9 bases between the two germline ends. The CDR3 loop spans 13 amino acids. The CDR3 DNA reads TGTGCCAGCAGCGTGGCCACAAACACTGAAGCTTTCTTT. The encoded protein is CASSVATNTEAFF.

V is TRBV6-4 and J is TRBJ1-5, with a tentative D call TRBD1 (5 bases). This CDR3 has 15 amino acids. The V end lost 6 bases, the J end lost 2 bases, and 14 bases lay between the germline ends. Germline loops: CDR1 MRHNA, CDR2 SNTAGT. The DNA of the CDR3 is TGTGCCAGCAGCGAGGAGGGAGGGGGCAATCAGCCCCAGCATTTT. It translates to CASSEEGGGNQPQHF.

The CDR3 sequence: CASSWRELATNEKLFF. The CDR3 nucleotides are TGTGCCAGCAGCTGGCGCGAGTTAGCAACTAATGAAAAACTGTTTTTT. The chain recombines TRBV11-2 with TRBJ1-4, with unresolved D. Trimming left V 4 bases short and J 0 bases short, with 12 bases between. The CDR3 length is 16 residues. Germline CDR1 SGHAT, CDR2 FQNNGV.

The gene calls are TRBV18 and TRBJ2-1, with D perhaps given as TRBD1 or TRBD2 (5 bases each). CDR3 length: 14 residues. V was shortened by 4 bases and J by 8 bases, with 15 bases between the two germline ends. Germline values: CDR1 KGHSH, CDR2 LQKENI. The CDR3 nucleotides read TGTGCCAGCTCACTTTCTGGGGGTAACGATGAGCAGTTCTTC. It specifies CASSLSGGNDEQFF.

This clone appeared a single time. The V gene is TRBV7-6, the J gene TRBJ1-1; TRBD1 matches at 9 bases. The CDR3 consists of 16 residues. Germline trimming cut 5 bases from V and 0 bases from J; bases unmatched to any gene: 7. The germline CDR1 and CDR2 sequences are SGHVS and FNYEAQ. CDR3 sequence (DNA): TGTGCCAGCAGCCGCGGACAGGGGTGGGTGAACACTGAAGCTTTCTTT. Translation: CASSRGQGWVNTEAFF.

The gene calls are TRBV30 and TRBJ2-4; 8 bases align to TRBD1. Germline CDR1 reads GTSNPN; CDR2 reads SVGIG (reference sequence). The CDR3 has 11 amino acids. V lost 8 bases to trimming and J lost 6 bases; unmatched junction nucleotides: 3. This CDR3 reads CAPGGRNIQYF. The CDR3 DNA sequence: TGTGCCCCAGGGGGCAGAAACATTCAGTACTTC.

V usage is TRBV5-4 and J usage is TRBJ2-7, with D perhaps matching TRBD2 (5 bases). The CDR3 is 15 residues long. V was shortened by 0 bases and J by 3 bases, with 13 bases between the two germline ends. Germline-derived CDR1 and CDR2 are SGHNT and YYREEE (reference sequence). The CDR3 spells CASSLEGAPFYEQYF. CDR3 DNA sequence: TGTGCCAGCAGCTTGGAGGGAGCGCCCTTCTACGAGCAGTACTTC.

V is TRBV29-1 and J is TRBJ2-7; no clear D. Germline CDR1 SQVTM, CDR2 ANQGSEA. CDR3 length: 11 amino acids. With 6 bases removed from V and 5 bases from J, the gap between germline ends came to 11 bases. The chain's CDR3 is CSVVWANEQYF. The CDR3 DNA reads TGCAGCGTGGTTTGGGCCAACGAGCAGTACTTC.

The CDR3 loop is CASSKHVQEEQYF. The CDR3 DNA reads TGTGCCAGCTCAAAGCACGTTCAAGAAGAGCAGTACTTC. The rearrangement uses TRBV18 and TRBJ2-7, with unresolved D. Germline CDR1 is KGHSH and CDR2 is LQKENI. Between the trimmed V and J ends, which lost 5 bases and 7 bases, there was a span of 15 bases. The CDR3 is made up of 13 amino acids.

J is TRBJ2-7 and V is TRBV10-3; 11 bases agree with TRBD1. J lost 2 bases, V lost 8 bases, and 8 bases had no gene match. This CDR3 has 15 residues. CDR1 and CDR2 (germline): ENHRY, SYGVKD. CDR3 region: CAIGSRDRGTYEQYF. DNA of the CDR3: TGTGCCATCGGATCGAGGGACAGGGGGACCTACGAGCAGTACTTC.

The rearrangement uses TRBV10-1 and TRBJ2-1, with 9 bases identical to TRBD2. The length of the CDR3 is 15 residues. Germline assignment: CDR1 WNHNN and CDR2 SYGVQD (reference sequence). V shed 4 bases, J shed 5 bases, and the junction held 6 bases outside the gene matches. The CDR3: CASSGGLADNNEQFF. The CDR3 DNA is TGCGCCAGCAGTGGGGGACTAGCAGATAACAATGAGCAGTTCTTC.

This clone was picked up one time. V and J are TRBV9 and TRBJ2-2; D perhaps matches TRBD2 (5 bases). The V gene's germline CDR1 is SGDLS and CDR2 YYNGEE. Between the trimmed V and J ends, which lost 1 base and 5 bases, there was a span of 12 bases. The CDR3 is made up of 15 amino acids. For the CDR3, the DNA is TGTGCCAGCAGCGTACATTCCGGCGGGACCGGGGAGCTGTTTTTT. Amino acid sequence: CASSVHSGGTGELFF.

The chain recombines TRBV2 with TRBJ2-3, with D possibly called TRBD1 or TRBD2 (5 bases each). The length of the CDR3 is 16 residues. V was pared by 5 bases and J by 2 bases, with 17 bases between. Germline assignment: CDR1 SNHLY and CDR2 FYNNEI. In DNA, the CDR3 is TGTGCCAGCAGTCCCCATGGGGTGGGGGACACAGATACGCAGTATTTT. Translating gives CASSPHGVGDTDTQYF.

J is TRBJ2-3 and V is TRBV5-8, with 7 nucleotides matching TRBD1. V shed 5 bases, J shed 1 base, and the junction held 4 bases outside the gene matches. Per the germline V gene, CDR1 is SGHTS and CDR2 is YDEGEE. This CDR3 comprises 14 residues. This CDR3 reads CASSFDRGTDTQYF. CDR3 in DNA: TGTGCCAGCAGTTTCGACAGGGGCACAGATACGCAGTATTTT.

V usage is TRBV5-1 and J usage is TRBJ2-7, with 14 bases identical to TRBD2. This CDR3 contains 17 residues. Germline V lookup: CDR1 SGHRS, CDR2 YFSETQ. Trimming at V came to 4 bases and at J to 0 bases, leaving 6 bases not matched to a gene. The CDR3 protein is CASSLGLAGESSYEQYF. The DNA for the CDR3 is TGCGCCAGCAGCCTGGGACTAGCGGGGGAAAGCTCCTACGAGCAGTACTTC.

V is TRBV5-5 and J is TRBJ1-1, with D uncertain. Germline assignment: CDR1 SGHKS and CDR2 YYEKEE (reference sequence). This CDR3 has 14 residues. V lost 1 base to trimming and J lost 1 base, with 8 bases between them. The CDR3, as DNA: TGTGCCAGCAGCTTGTCGATTCGGAACACTGAAGCTTTCTTT. As protein: CASSLSIRNTEAFF.

The chain couples TRBV6-5 to TRBJ1-1; no clear D gene. The V end was cut by 5 bases, the J end by 1 base, with 14 bases between. Per the germline V gene, CDR1 is MNHEY and CDR2 is SVGAGI. CDR3 length: 15 residues. Written as DNA, the CDR3 is TGTGCCAGCAGTCACAGCCTTAAGGGGAACACTGAAGCTTTCTTT. It codes for CASSHSLKGNTEAFF.

The chain links TRBV6-5 to TRBJ1-1; no clear D. CDR1 and CDR2 (germline): MNHEY, SVGAGI. The CDR3 consists of 14 residues. V was clipped by 5 bases and J by 4 bases, with 14 bases between them. CDR3 in amino acids: CASSVTMMSTEAFF. CDR3 nucleotides: TGTGCCAGCAGTGTGACAATGATGAGCACTGAAGCTTTCTTT.

V gene TRBV29-1 combines with J gene TRBJ2-7, with D perhaps given as TRBD1 or TRBD2 (5 bases each). Trimming cost V 7 bases and J 6 bases, with 22 bases left between them. Per germline, CDR1 SQVTM and CDR2 ANQGSEA. The CDR3 loop spans 14 amino acids. The CDR3 here is CSARGGAGFGEQYF. The CDR3 DNA is TGCAGCGCCCGTGGGGGTGCAGGTTTCGGCGAGCAGTACTTC.

V is TRBV5-4 and J is TRBJ2-2, with 13 bases matching TRBD2. The germline gives CDR1 SGHNT, CDR2 YYREEE (reference sequence). Losses at the gene ends were 4 bases for V and 1 base for J; bases not matched to a gene: 4. The CDR3 runs 17 residues. The CDR3: CASSPRLAGGNTGELFF. CDR3 nucleotides: TGTGCCAGCAGCCCAAGACTAGCGGGAGGGAACACCGGGGAGCTGTTTTTT.

The rearrangement links TRBV29-1 to TRBJ2-3; D remains ambiguous. The CDR3 totals 14 residues. Trimming took 2 bases from V and 6 from J, leaving 15 bases between them. Germline V CDR1 and CDR2: SQVTM, ANQGSEA. The CDR3 reads CSVETAGRSDTQYF. Written as DNA, the CDR3 is TGCAGCGTTGAAACGGCCGGCCGATCGGATACGCAGTATTTT.

V and J are TRBV2 and TRBJ1-1; D gene unclear. Trimming shortened V by 11 bases and J by 7 bases, and 11 bases separated the two germline ends. The length of the CDR3 is 10 residues. From germline, CDR1 is SNHLY and CDR2 FYNNEI. Written as DNA, the CDR3 is TGTGCCCAGGACCCCCGTGAAGCTTTCTTT. Translating gives CAQDPREAFF.

The V call is TRBV29-1, the J call TRBJ1-2; TRBD1 is a possible D gene (5 bases). The CDR3 covers 10 residues. Germline assignment: CDR1 SQVTM and CDR2 ANQGSEA. V shed 7 bases and J shed 8 bases, with 11 bases lying between them. The DNA for the CDR3 is TGCAGCGCTCAGGGTCGGGGCTACACCTTC. As protein: CSAQGRGYTF.

This chain joins TRBV6-1 and TRBJ1-5, with D possibly TRBD1 on 5 matching bases. CDR1 and CDR2 (germline): MNHNS, SASEGT. The ends were cut back, 6 bases at V and 2 bases at J, with 14 bases in the middle. There are 15 residues in the CDR3. CDR3 protein: CASRTKGWGNQPQHF. The CDR3 coding sequence is TGTGCCAGCAGAACTAAGGGGTGGGGCAATCAGCCCCAGCATTTT.

The gene calls are TRBV7-9 and TRBJ2-3; maybe TRBD2 (6 bases). Trimming cost V 5 bases and J 3 bases, with 18 bases left between them. The CDR3 spans 16 residues. Germline assignment: CDR1 SEHNR and CDR2 FQNEAQ (reference sequence). This chain's CDR3 is CASSTISGQKTDTQYF. The CDR3 region has the DNA TGTGCCAGCAGCACTATTAGCGGACAAAAGACAGATACGCAGTATTTT.

The chain has TRBV5-3 and TRBJ2-7, with D perhaps matching TRBD1 or TRBD2 (5 bases each). TRBV5-3 is an ORF; its function is uncertain. The CDR3 runs to 13 residues. V gave up 6 bases and J gave up 3 bases, with 13 bases separating them. The CDR3 here is CARNPGPLYEQYF. CDR3 in DNA: TGTGCCAGAAACCCGGGGCCCCTCTACGAGCAGTACTTC.

The chain has TRBV28 and TRBJ2-2, with no clear D. Germline assignment: CDR1 MDHEN and CDR2 SYDVKM. Deletions cut 5 bases from V and 6 bases from J, with 10 bases between. The CDR3 consists of 13 residues. In DNA form, the CDR3 reads TGTGCCAGCAGTGGAACAGTCGCCGGGGAGCTGTTTTTT. This encodes CASSGTVAGELFF.

This chain uses TRBV7-6 with TRBJ2-7; tentatively, D is TRBD2 (6 bases). CDR1 is SGHVS, CDR2 FNYEAQ, per germline. V was trimmed by 1 base and J by 0 bases, leaving 10 bases between them. The CDR3 has 15 residues. CDR3: CASSLGGEASYEQYF. CDR3 DNA sequence: TGTGCCAGCAGCTTAGGGGGGGAAGCCTCCTACGAGCAGTACTTC.

On this clone: This sample also contains other DNA sequences that code for the same CDR3. V is TRBV29-1 and J is TRBJ2-7, with D perhaps TRBD2 (6 bases). The CDR3 spans 14 residues. The V end was cut by 6 bases, the J end by 0 bases, with 15 bases between. Looked up from germline, CDR1 is SQVTM and CDR2 is ANQGSEA. CDR3 in amino acids: CSVGASVSSYEQYF. In nucleotides, the CDR3 is TGCAGCGTCGGAGCTAGCGTCAGCTCCTACGAGCAGTACTTC.

The chain couples TRBV28 to TRBJ2-7; maybe TRBD1 (6 bases). The V gene lost 6 bases and the J gene lost 4 bases, with 16 bases spanning the gap. Per the germline V gene, CDR1 is MDHEN and CDR2 is SYDVKM. The CDR3 spans 14 residues. CDR3: CASSTGHSLYEQYF. The CDR3 nucleotides read TGTGCCAGCAGCACGGGACATTCTCTATACGAGCAGTACTTC.

This chain uses TRBV18 with TRBJ2-7; the match to TRBD1 covers 11 bases. V trimming: 3 bases; J trimming: 1 base; junction bases outside the gene matches: 2. CDR1 is KGHSH and CDR2 is LQKENI in the germline V gene. This CDR3 is built from 15 residues. The CDR3 DNA sequence: TGTGCCAGCTCACCGGACAGGGGGCTATCCTACGAGCAGTACTTC. Its translation: CASSPDRGLSYEQYF.